This T cell receptor beta chain was recovered during a study of blood T cell repertoires in COVID-19. Study in general: Sites in the United States, Italy and Spain provided acute and convalescent COVID-19 samples.

Profiled with immunoSEQ multiplex PCR; TCRdb holds only in-frame clones, not every one. The table records about 240,000 clones, approximately 87% of them present only once. The V gene's germline CDR1 is SGHRS and CDR2 YFSETQ. CDR3 size: 15 residues. J lost 3 bases, V lost 3 bases, and 3 bases had no gene match. The rearrangement uses TRBV5-1 and TRBJ2-1; TRBD2 agrees at 10 bases. This TCR was recovered from a man aged 60-69 years with acute or convalescent COVID-19. Material: peripheral blood. CDR3 amino acids: CASSSTSGDYNEQFF. The DNA for the CDR3 is TGCGCCAGCAGCTCTACTAGCGGGGACTACAATGAGCAGTTCTTC. Complete variable domain (other parts from reference TRBV5-1 and TRBJ2-1): KAGVTQTPRYLIKTRGQQVTLSCSPISGHRSVSWYQQTPGQGLQFLFEYFSETQRNKGNFPGRFSGRQFSNSRSEMNVSTLELGDSALYLCASSSTSGDYNEQFFGPGTRLTVL.